The rows below give T cell receptor beta chains drawn from one sample of a study of cytomegalovirus exposure and HLA in healthy donors. Sequencing was performed with immunoSEQ multiplex PCR; in TCRdb, only in-frame clones are kept and a portion is missing. The sample contains 150,000 to 200,000 clones, 12% of which appear only once. Sequenced material: PBMCs. These receptors all stem from a man in his fifties or sixties in good health and CMV-seropositive. The CDR3 runs from the conserved cysteine through the conserved F or W. Each record gives: V gene, D gene, J gene, clone size, CDR3 length, CDR3 protein, CDR3 DNA. The D gene is left open where the match is weak. The listing skips clone size in some rows; elsewhere it reads once, few, many or a size class.

TRBV28,-,TRBJ1-6,-,14,CASSPGGDNSPLHF,TGTGCCAGCAGCCCGGGGGGGGATAATTCACCCCTCCACTTT
TRBV10-3,-,TRBJ2-5,few,13,CAISRDIEKTQYF,TGTGCCATCAGCCGGGACATCGAAAAGACCCAGTACTTC
TRBV30,TRBD2,TRBJ2-1,-,20,CAWSRFKGTSGGEGDNEQFF,TGTGCCTGGAGTAGGTTTAAGGGGACTAGCGGGGGGGAAGGAGACAATGAGCAGTTCTTC
TRBV19,-,TRBJ2-7,few,12,CASSIKAGEQYF,TGTGCCAGTAGCATAAAAGCAGGCGAGCAGTACTTC
TRBV30,-,TRBJ2-7,few,11,CAWGSGYEQYF,TGTGCCTGGGGGAGCGGGTACGAGCAGTACTTC
TRBV19,-,TRBJ1-5,-,14,CASSIDSQDQPQHF,TGTGCCAGTAGTATAGATAGTCAGGATCAGCCCCAGCATTTT
TRBV7-2,TRBD2,TRBJ2-7,few,16,CASSLLSGGVTYEQYF,TGTGCCAGCAGCTTACTTAGCGGGGGGGTTACCTACGAGCAGTACTTC
TRBV19,TRBD1,TRBJ1-1,-,14,CASSVDRGDTEAFF,TGTGCCAGTAGTGTGGACAGGGGTGACACTGAAGCTTTCTTT
TRBV5-1,-,TRBJ2-3,once,16,CASSLGDRTNTDTQYF,TGCGCCAGCAGCTTGGGTGACAGAACCAACACAGATACGCAGTATTTT
TRBV6-6,-,TRBJ1-2,-,14,CASSPAGQPYGYTF,TGTGCCAGCAGTCCGGCTGGACAGCCCTATGGCTACACCTTC
TRBV27,-,TRBJ2-2,-,15,CASSLTPLVTGELFF,TGTGCCAGCAGTCTCACTCCTTTAGTCACCGGGGAGCTGTTTTTT
TRBV20-1,-,TRBJ2-1,-,11,CSASNNNEQFF,TGCAGTGCTAGCAACAACAATGAGCAGTTCTTC
TRBV6-5,-,TRBJ1-2,-,12,CASMRLGGGYTF,TGTGCCAGCATGAGGCTTGGCGGTGGCTACACCTTC
TRBV7-2,TRBD2,TRBJ2-3,-,15,CASSPWGGPTDTQYF,TGTGCCAGCAGCCCTTGGGGGGGACCCACAGATACGCAGTATTTT
TRBV7-2,-,TRBJ2-1,-,13,CASSQEAEGEQFF,TGTGCCAGCAGCCAAGAGGCGGAGGGTGAGCAGTTCTTC
TRBV4-3,-,TRBJ1-1,-,12,CASSQPSGQAFF,TGCGCCAGCAGCCAACCTTCAGGGCAAGCTTTCTTT
TRBV18,TRBD1,TRBJ2-3,-,17,CASSPSTGGVFPDTQYF,TGTGCCAGCTCACCTTCGACAGGGGGTGTATTCCCAGATACGCAGTATTTT
TRBV27,-,TRBJ1-5,few,14,CASSLAAGNQPQHF,TGTGCCAGCAGTTTGGCGGCGGGCAATCAGCCCCAGCATTTT
TRBV7-2,-,TRBJ1-1,-,16,CASSLEYSYMNTEAFF,TGTGCCAGCAGCTTAGAATACAGCTACATGAACACTGAAGCTTTCTTT
TRBV4-2,TRBD2,TRBJ2-1,few,17,CASSPHSTSGTYNEQFF,TGTGCCAGCAGCCCGCATTCGACTAGCGGGACCTACAATGAGCAGTTCTTC
TRBV5-6,TRBD1,TRBJ1-6,-,16,CASSLSGTGVNSPLHF,TGTGCCAGCAGCTTGAGCGGGACAGGGGTTAATTCACCCCTCCACTTT
TRBV27,-,TRBJ1-1,-,17,CASSSLSGVGMNTEAFF,TGTGCCAGCAGTTCCCTCTCGGGGGTAGGGATGAACACTGAAGCTTTCTTT
TRBV6-5,TRBD1,TRBJ1-5,-,15,CASSKNPGGGQPQHF,TGTGCCAGCAGCAAAAATCCAGGGGGTGGCCAGCCCCAGCATTTT
TRBV29-1,-,TRBJ1-1,-,13,CSVEDAGDTEAFF,TGCAGCGTTGAAGACGCCGGAGACACTGAAGCTTTCTTT
TRBV4-1,TRBD2,TRBJ2-3,few,16,CASSQETGLGADTQYF,TGCGCCAGCAGCCAAGAGACGGGACTAGGGGCAGATACGCAGTATTTT
TRBV30,TRBD1,TRBJ1-2,few,14,CAWSGQGAGGGYTF,TGTGCCTGGAGTGGACAGGGGGCTGGAGGTGGCTACACCTTC
TRBV5-4,TRBD1,TRBJ1-6,few,14,CASSADRVGSPLHF,TGTGCCAGCAGCGCCGACAGGGTGGGATCACCCCTCCACTTT
TRBV27,-,TRBJ1-5,-,16,CASSLGATGSNQPQHF,TGTGCCAGCAGTTTAGGGGCAACTGGGAGCAATCAGCCCCAGCATTTT
TRBV18,TRBD1,TRBJ2-4,few,16,CASSPLGQGAGNIQYF,TGTGCCAGCTCACCCCTCGGACAGGGAGCAGGAAACATTCAGTACTTC
TRBV9,-,TRBJ1-4,few,15,CASSAGGATNEKLFF,TGTGCCAGCAGCGCGGGCGGGGCAACTAATGAAAAACTGTTTTTT
TRBV2,-,TRBJ1-1,-,19,CASSRPAGQARLLNTEAFF,TGTGCCAGCAGTCGCCCAGCGGGGCAGGCCCGCCTTTTGAACACTGAAGCTTTCTTT
TRBV30,-,TRBJ1-2,few,13,CAWSSRTAYGYTF,TGTGCCTGGAGTAGTAGGACTGCTTATGGCTACACCTTC
TRBV19,-,TRBJ1-5,few,15,CASSIDFQGDQPQHF,TGTGCCAGTAGTATAGATTTCCAAGGGGATCAGCCCCAGCATTTT
TRBV19,TRBD2,TRBJ2-5,-,15,CASSSLAGGWETQYF,TGTGCCAGTAGCTCCCTAGCGGGGGGCTGGGAGACCCAGTACTTC
TRBV10-3,TRBD1,TRBJ1-1,-,12,CAISPDRGEAFF,TGTGCCATTTCCCCGGACAGGGGGGAGGCTTTCTTT
TRBV28,-,TRBJ1-2,-,15,CASSKSGGRFIGYTF,TGTGCCAGCAGCAAGTCGGGAGGGAGATTTATCGGCTACACCTTC
TRBV11-2,TRBD1,TRBJ1-1,few,15,CASSLGGTGYLEAFF,TGTGCCAGCAGCCTCGGCGGGACAGGGTACTTGGAAGCTTTCTTT
TRBV5-4,-,TRBJ1-5,few,16,CASSYEGHLSNQPQHF,TGTGCCAGCAGCTACGAAGGACACCTAAGCAATCAGCCCCAGCATTTT
TRBV9,TRBD1,TRBJ1-2,few,15,CASSPTGTGVSGYTF,TGTGCCAGCAGCCCTACCGGGACAGGGGTCTCTGGCTACACCTTC
TRBV9,-,TRBJ1-2,few,12,CASGQPNYGYTF,TGTGCCAGCGGACAGCCCAACTATGGCTACACCTTC
TRBV2,TRBD2,TRBJ2-3,-,16,CASSEMASGVTDTQYF,TGTGCCAGCAGTGAAATGGCTAGCGGGGTCACAGATACGCAGTATTTT
TRBV6-6,-,TRBJ1-5,few,15,CASSPPRGSNQPQHF,TGTGCCAGCAGTCCCCCCAGGGGCAGCAATCAGCCCCAGCATTTT
TRBV5-6,TRBD2,TRBJ2-3,many,16,CASSAGGLAVTDTQYF,TGTGCCAGCAGCGCGGGAGGACTAGCGGTGACAGATACGCAGTATTTT
TRBV7-2,TRBD1,TRBJ1-1,-,12,CASSATGGWAFF,TGTGCCAGCAGCGCGACAGGGGGCTGGGCTTTCTTT
TRBV7-2,-,TRBJ2-7,few,13,CASSQSTFYEQYF,TGTGCCAGCAGCCAGTCGACTTTCTACGAGCAGTACTTC
TRBV5-4,TRBD1,TRBJ1-1,few,13,CASRSRTGGEAFF,TGTGCCAGCAGATCTAGGACAGGGGGTGAAGCTTTCTTT
TRBV27,-,TRBJ2-5,-,15,CASSFGSEGVETQYF,TGTGCCAGCAGTTTCGGGTCGGAAGGGGTGGAGACCCAGTACTTC
TRBV28,-,TRBJ2-2,few,12,CASRADTGELFF,TGTGCCAGCAGGGCGGACACCGGGGAGCTGTTTTTT
TRBV2,TRBD1,TRBJ2-7,few,13,CASQGDRTYEQYF,TGTGCCAGTCAAGGGGACAGGACCTACGAGCAGTACTTC
TRBV9,-,TRBJ2-3,-,17,CASSVLAVFSSTDTQYF,TGTGCCAGCAGCGTCCTTGCAGTCTTCTCTAGCACAGATACGCAGTATTTT
TRBV5-1,TRBD1,TRBJ1-3,-,15,CASSIGQGGGNTIYF,TGCGCCAGCAGCATCGGACAGGGCGGTGGAAACACCATATATTTT